This T cell receptor beta chain is from a study of neurological immune-mediated disorders (dated by TCRdb to 2018 to 2020). Concerning the study at large: Peripheral blood TCR-beta repertoires from HTLV-I-associated myelopathy (HAM/TSP) patients, multiple sclerosis patients and healthy controls were compared by UMI-based sequencing. The cohort was made up of 60 to 75 subjects, consisting of about 14 HAM/TSP patients, about 34 multiple sclerosis patients and some 20 healthy controls. Longitudinal samples, technical triplicates and paired sorted CD4+ and CD8+ T-cell subsets, alongside PBMC samples, were included among the approximately 110 TCR-beta libraries. Summary of the overall study and its limitations: No identical CDR3 amino acid sequences were shared among expanded clones across subjects, suggesting private TCR-beta repertoires in all groups. The highest TCR clonal expansion was observed in HAM/TSP patients, whereas the lowest was observed in MS patients, even when compared with healthy controls.

The healthy controls were volunteers from a blood bank in Maryland, USA. For unsorted PBMC libraries, 2 million PBMCs were used after storage in RNAlater at -80 degrees C until RNA extraction. Peripheral blood was subjected to Ficoll-Hypaque density gradient centrifugation to isolate PBMCs, which were then cryopreserved in liquid nitrogen. This clonotype was detected ten times or more. Its antigen target is currently unknown. Base qualities are not recorded, but no much larger clone differs from it by a single base. cDNA synthesis used template-switch 5'RACE with a primer carrying a 10-nucleotide random unique molecular identifier tagging each TCR transcript. Every sequencing run yielded over 200 million TCR-beta sequences covering 15-18 subjects. The RNeasy kit was used for extraction of total RNA. TCR-beta VDJ regions were amplified with primers for the TCR constant region and the 5'RACE anchor, using the KAPA Real-time Library Amplification kit. A first PCR added sample indexes and Illumina adaptors, after which a second PCR increased the library yield. After purification with Ampure beads, the TCR product of roughly 650 bp was size-selected on a 2% E-gel SizeSelection system. Library quality was checked on a Bioanalyzer, concentration was measured with Qubit, and libraries were quantified with the Kapa Library Quantification kit before pooling. An Illumina HiSeq 2500 was used to sequence the libraries paired-end at 2 x 150 bp. To increase sequence diversity, roughly 24-32% phiX was spiked into each library pool. On the authors' methods: The UMI-based MiGEC pipeline processed quality-filtered reads and removed over 85% of raw TCR sequences during error correction. IMGT germline references were used for alignment of VDJ genes, and clonotypes were defined by a unique CDR3 amino acid sequence together with V-J genes. Clonal expansion, Shannon diversity and CDR3 relatedness were evaluated with VDJtools (CalcPairwiseDistances, ClusterSamples), while phylogenetic trees were built in CLCbio workbench. A clone was classed as expanded if it had 8 or more unique UMIs, a cutoff based on coefficient-of-variation modelling across technical triplicates. The raw public data were reprocessed by TCRdb itself: fastp quality trimming at Q25, MiXCR clonotype calling, in-frame beta chains only. Identical CDR3 proteins give one entry, which carries the most common genes and DNA. These V and J calls originate from TCRdb's pipeline instead of the authors' own analysis. The sample table records 65,000 to 80,000 distinct CDR3 sequences; roughly a sixth of these occur just once. The top ten constitute approximately 15% of the sample.

The CDR3 measures 13 amino acids from cysteine to phenylalanine. Only the CDR3 part of the read is kept: 39 bases, read in frame from the first base. Relative to germline, V is 5 bases shorter and J is 8 bases shorter, with 12 bases between their ends. This receptor was identified in a woman aged 40 to 50 in good health. This receptor chain uses TRBV12-3 or TRBV12-4 and TRBJ2-2; no D segment can be confidently identified. Material for sequencing was PBMCs. Here is the DNA: TGTGCCAGCAGTCCACCCCTGACAGGGGAGCTGTTTTTT. This is translated as CASSPPLTGELFF.